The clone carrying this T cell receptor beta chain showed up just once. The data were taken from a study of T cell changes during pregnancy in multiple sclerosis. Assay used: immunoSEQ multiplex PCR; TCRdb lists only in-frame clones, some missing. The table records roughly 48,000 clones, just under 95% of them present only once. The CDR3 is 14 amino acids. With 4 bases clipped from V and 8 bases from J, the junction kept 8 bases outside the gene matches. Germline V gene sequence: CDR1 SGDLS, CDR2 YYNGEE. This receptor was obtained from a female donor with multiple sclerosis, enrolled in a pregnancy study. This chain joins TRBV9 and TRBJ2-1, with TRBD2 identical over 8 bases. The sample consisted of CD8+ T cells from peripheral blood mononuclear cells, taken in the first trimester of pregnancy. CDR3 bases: TGTGCCAGCAGCCCCCCAGCGGGAGAGTATGAGCAGTTCTTC. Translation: CASSPPAGEYEQFF.